This TCR beta chain comes out of a study of T cell repertoires in cytomegalovirus infection (dated by TCRdb to 2018 to 2020). Notes on the research overall: Recently identified HLA-C-restricted CMV epitopes, whose presentation resists viral immunomodulation, were targeted by peptide stimulations together with well-studied HLA-B-restricted epitopes. Donor HLA type was relevant to the analysis, as public TCR beta signatures indicated carriage of CMV infection together with the matching HLA type.

Broader findings and caveats from the paper: In the ex vivo response, HLA-C-restricted CMV-specific TCR beta clonotypes were dominant, and in two of eight donors the single most frequent clonotype came from this HLA-C-restricted group. In both this cohort and an independent cohort of a few hundred donors, the cumulative frequency of public TCR beta family members distinguished carriers of CMV infection plus the relevant HLA type.

Reading the label with the study, this specimen's treatment or condition is: in vitro stimulation with specific CMV peptide epitopes to enrich CMV-specific T cells. The CDR3 covers 13 residues, taking in both the cysteine and the phenylalanine. Only the CDR3 DNA stays, 39 bases, in frame from base 1. Reading the germline V gene (reference sequence) gives CDR1 LNHDA and CDR2 SQIVND. V drops 6 bases and J drops 14 bases, leaving 19 bases in between. The sequencer was an Illumina HiSeq 1500. Using fastp trimming at Q25 and MiXCR clonotype assembly, TCRdb reanalyzed the public sequencing data and kept in-frame beta chains. Rows with a matching CDR3 protein are joined into one entry that keeps the most common DNA and genes. For this sample the table gives about 920,000 distinct CDR3 sequences, of which about 33% were detected only once. Roughly 13% of the sample comes from the top ten. This clonotype occurred a few times. This clone's antigen is unknown. Base qualities are not provided; no much larger clone lies one nucleotide away.

Specimen: cultured CD8+ T cells from PBMCs, collected from culture after CMV antigen stimulation. The rearranged segments are TRBV19 and TRBJ1-4; the D segment cannot be called with confidence. The receptor comes from a human donor in good health (CMV status not recorded). Some clones in this sample may be carry-over from other donors' samples. The CDR3 sequence is CASSPGSISALFF. The sequence in DNA is TGTGCCAGTAGCCCGGGGTCCATCTCCGCGCTGTTTTTT.